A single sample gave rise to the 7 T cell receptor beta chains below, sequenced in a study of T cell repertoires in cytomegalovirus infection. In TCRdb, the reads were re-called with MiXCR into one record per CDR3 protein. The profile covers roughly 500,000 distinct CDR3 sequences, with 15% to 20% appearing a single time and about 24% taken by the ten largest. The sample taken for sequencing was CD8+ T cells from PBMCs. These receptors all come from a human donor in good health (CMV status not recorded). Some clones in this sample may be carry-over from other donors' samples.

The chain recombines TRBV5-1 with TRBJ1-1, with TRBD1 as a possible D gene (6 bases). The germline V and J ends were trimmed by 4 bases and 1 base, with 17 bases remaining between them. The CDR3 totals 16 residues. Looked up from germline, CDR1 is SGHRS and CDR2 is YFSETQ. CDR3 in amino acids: CASSGRTEKQNTEAFF. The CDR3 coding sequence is TGCGCCAGCAGCGGCCGGACAGAAAAACAGAACACTGAAGCTTTCTTT. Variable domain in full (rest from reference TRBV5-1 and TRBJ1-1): KAGVTQTPRYLIKTRGQQVTLSCSPISGHRSVSWYQQTPGQGLQFLFEYFSETQRNKGNFPGRFSGRQFSNSRSEMNVSTLELGDSALYLCASSGRTEKQNTEAFFGQGTRLTVV.

In nucleotides, the CDR3 is TGTGCCAGCAGTCCATCCAGGGACTTCTCGGAAAAACTGTTTTTT. It encodes CASSPSRDFSEKLFF. The chain recombines TRBV27 with TRBJ1-4; a weak D match, TRBD1 (5 bases). Germline V CDR1 and CDR2: MNHEY, SMNVEV (reference sequence). The germline V and J ends were trimmed by 5 bases and 8 bases, with 18 bases remaining between them. There are 15 residues in the CDR3.

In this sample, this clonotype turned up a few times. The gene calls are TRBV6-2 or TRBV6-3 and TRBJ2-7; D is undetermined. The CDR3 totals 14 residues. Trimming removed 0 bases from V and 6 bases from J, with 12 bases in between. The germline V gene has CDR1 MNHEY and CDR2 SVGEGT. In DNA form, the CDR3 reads TGTGCCAGCAGTTACTCCGGGTCCTATTTCGAGCAGTACTTC. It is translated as CASSYSGSYFEQYF.

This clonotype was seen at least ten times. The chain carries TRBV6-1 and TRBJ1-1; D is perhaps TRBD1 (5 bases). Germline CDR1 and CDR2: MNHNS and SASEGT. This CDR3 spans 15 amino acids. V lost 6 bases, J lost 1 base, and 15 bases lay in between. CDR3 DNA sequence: TGTGCCAGCAGGCCCTCCGCAGGGCCGAACACTGAAGCTTTCTTT. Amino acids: CASRPSAGPNTEAFF.

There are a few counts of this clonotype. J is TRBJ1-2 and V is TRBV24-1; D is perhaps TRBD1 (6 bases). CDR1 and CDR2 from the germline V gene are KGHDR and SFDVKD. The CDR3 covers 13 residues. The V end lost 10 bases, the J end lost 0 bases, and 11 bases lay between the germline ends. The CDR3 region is CATLDSSNYGYTF. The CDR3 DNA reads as TGTGCCACACTGGACAGCTCTAACTATGGCTACACCTTC.

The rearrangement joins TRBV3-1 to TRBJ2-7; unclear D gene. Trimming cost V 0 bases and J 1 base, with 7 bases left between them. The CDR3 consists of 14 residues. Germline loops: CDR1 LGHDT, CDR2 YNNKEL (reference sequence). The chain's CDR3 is CASSQEVGSYEQYF. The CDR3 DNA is TGTGCCAGCAGCCAAGAGGTTGGGTCCTACGAGCAGTACTTC.

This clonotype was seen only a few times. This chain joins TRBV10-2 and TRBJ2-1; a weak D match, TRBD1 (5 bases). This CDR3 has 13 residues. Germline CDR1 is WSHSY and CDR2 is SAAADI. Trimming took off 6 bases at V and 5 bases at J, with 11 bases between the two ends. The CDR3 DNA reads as TGCGCCAGCAGCAGGGTGTTCCACAATGAGCAGTTCTTC. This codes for CASSRVFHNEQFF.